This TCR beta chain was profiled in a study of cytomegalovirus exposure and HLA in healthy donors. CDR1 is MNHEY, CDR2 SVGAGI, per germline. V was clipped by 4 bases and J by 4 bases, with 13 bases between them. CDR3 size: 14 residues. The PCR employed 60 Vbeta primers together with 13 Jbeta primers. Profiling relied on immunoSEQ multiplex PCR, and the TCRdb table lists in-frame clones only, not all of them. The sample shows hundreds of thousands of clones, about 85% of them seen only once. This receptor was obtained from a girl aged 2-9 years in good health and CMV-seronegative. The V and J genes are TRBV6-5 and TRBJ2-5; a possible D gene is TRBD2 (5 bases). The specimen was PBMCs. CDR3 in amino acids: CASSLSFRGETQYF. In DNA form, the CDR3 reads TGTGCCAGCAGTTTATCATTCCGGGGAGAGACCCAGTACTTC.